These T cell receptor beta chains were read from a single sample in a study of blood T cell repertoires in COVID-19. Data came from immunoSEQ multiplex PCR; TCRdb stores just in-frame clones and leaves some out. Of 170,000 or so clones in the sample, approximately 86% were seen once. Sequencing was done on a sample of peripheral blood. The receptors derive from a man aged 50 to 60 with active or convalescent COVID-19. Both conserved end residues are part of each CDR3. The D gene is left open where the match is weak. Clone size is not always given. Where it is, it says once, few, many or a class for expanded clones.

TRBV2	-	TRBD2	TRBJ2-1	TGTGCCAGCAGTGGAGTAGCGGGGGGGCTGGGTGAGCAGTTCTTC	CASSGVAGGLGEQFF
TRBV18	-	TRBD1	TRBJ2-7	TGTGCCAGCTCACCCGGGACAGTTGGCTACGAGCAGTACTTC	CASSPGTVGYEQYF
TRBV9	-	-	TRBJ1-4	TGTGCCAGCAGCGTAGATCCGGGAACCAATGAAAAACTGTTTTTT	CASSVDPGTNEKLFF
TRBV9	-	TRBD2	TRBJ2-1	TGTGCCAGCAGCACATATGAAGTAGCGGGAGGGTACAATGAGCAGTTCTTC	CASSTYEVAGGYNEQFF
TRBV7-6	-	-	TRBJ2-1	TGTGCCAGCAGCTTAGTAATTACTAGCTCACGGAACCTCTACAATGAGCAGTTCTTC	CASSLVITSSRNLYNEQFF
TRBV18	-	-	TRBJ1-2	TGTGCCAGCTCAGAACAGGGATCTAATGGCTACACCTTC	CASSEQGSNGYTF
TRBV5-1	-	-	TRBJ1-4	TGCGCCAGCAGCTTGGGCGGGTATGATAATGAAAAACTGTTTTTT	CASSLGGYDNEKLFF
TRBV27	-	TRBD1	TRBJ1-2	TGTGCCAGCAGTACTACAGGGGGCTTGGGCTACACCTTC	CASSTTGGLGYTF
TRBV24-1	-	TRBD1	TRBJ2-7	TGTGCCACCAGTGTCGACGGACAGGGGCCGTCGGAGCAGTACTTC	CATSVDGQGPSEQYF
TRBV5-1	-	-	TRBJ1-4	TGCGCCAGCAGCTTGGGTCAGATTAATGAAAAACTGTTTTTT	CASSLGQINEKLFF
TRBV5-1	-	TRBD1	TRBJ1-4	TGCGCCAGCAGCTCGGGACAGGGGGCGGCAACTAATGAAAAACTGTTTTTT	CASSSGQGAATNEKLFF
TRBV3-1/TRBV3-2	-	TRBD2	TRBJ2-2	TGTGCCAGCAGCCAAGCTCGTGGCGGGGGGCTAGGGGAGCTGTTTTTT	CASSQARGGGLGELFF
TRBV4-2	-	-	TRBJ2-5	TGTGCCAGCAGCCAAGATCCCCTTTCGACAGGCCAAGAGACCCAGTACTTC	CASSQDPLSTGQETQYF
TRBV15	once	-	TRBJ2-2	TGTGCCACCAGCAGCCGGGATAGAACCGGGGAGCTGTTTTTT	CATSSRDRTGELFF
TRBV12-3/TRBV12-4	-	-	TRBJ1-2	TGTGCCAGCAGTTTTTCAGGGTTCAATGGCTACACCTTC	CASSFSGFNGYTF
TRBV9	once	-	TRBJ2-2	TGTGCCAGCAGCGTAAGCGGTACCGGGGAGCTGTTTTTT	CASSVSGTGELFF
TRBV19	-	TRBD2	TRBJ2-7	TGTGCCAGTAGTATGGGGGGGAGAGCTTCCGAGCAGTACTTC	CASSMGGRASEQYF
TRBV5-5	few	-	TRBJ1-2	TGTGCCAGCAGCTTCGACAGGATTCTAAACTATGGCTACACCTTC	CASSFDRILNYGYTF
TRBV19	-	-	TRBJ2-1	TGTGCCAGTAGTATTAGACTTCTAGACTACTCCTACAATGAGCAGTTCTTC	CASSIRLLDYSYNEQFF
TRBV5-1	-	TRBD1	TRBJ1-2	TGCGCCAGCACGGGAGAACAGGGGAGCTATGGCTACACCTTC	CASTGEQGSYGYTF
TRBV5-6	-	-	TRBJ1-5	TGTGCCAGCAGCTTGGCAGGGCTTAGCAATCAGCCCCAGCATTTT	CASSLAGLSNQPQHF